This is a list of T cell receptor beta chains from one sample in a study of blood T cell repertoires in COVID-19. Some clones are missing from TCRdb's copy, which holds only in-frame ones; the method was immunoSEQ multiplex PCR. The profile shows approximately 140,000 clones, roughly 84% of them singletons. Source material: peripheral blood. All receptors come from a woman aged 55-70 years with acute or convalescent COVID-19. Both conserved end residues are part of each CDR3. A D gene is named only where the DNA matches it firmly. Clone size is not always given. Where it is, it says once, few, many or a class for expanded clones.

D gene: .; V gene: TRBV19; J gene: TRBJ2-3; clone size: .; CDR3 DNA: TGTGCCAGTGGGCTCGCCCGGGGAGGCACAGATACGCAGTATTTT; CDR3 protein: CASGLARGGTDTQYF
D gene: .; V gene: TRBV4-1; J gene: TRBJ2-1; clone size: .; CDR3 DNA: TGCGCCAGCACTCCATCGACGGGGGTATACAATGAGCAGTTCTTC; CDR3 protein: CASTPSTGVYNEQFF
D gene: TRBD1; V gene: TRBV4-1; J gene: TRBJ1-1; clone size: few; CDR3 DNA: TGCGCCAGCAGCCAAGATGACAGGGGGCTAGCTGAAGCTTTCTTT; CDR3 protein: CASSQDDRGLAEAFF
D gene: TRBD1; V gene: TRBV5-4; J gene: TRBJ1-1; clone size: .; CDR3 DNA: TGTGCCAGCAGCTCGGGACAGGGGTTGACTGAAGCTTTCTTT; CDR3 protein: CASSSGQGLTEAFF
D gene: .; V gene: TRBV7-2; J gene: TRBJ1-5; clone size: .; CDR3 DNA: TGTGCCAGCAGCTTAATGGGCAGACCTAATCAGCCCCAGCATTTT; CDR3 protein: CASSLMGRPNQPQHF
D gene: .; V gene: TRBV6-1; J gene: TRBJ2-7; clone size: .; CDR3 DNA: TGTGCCAGCAGGGGGAGTCCGAGCTCCTACGAGCAGTACTTC; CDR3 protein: CASRGSPSSYEQYF
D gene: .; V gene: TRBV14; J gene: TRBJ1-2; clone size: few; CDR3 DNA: TGTGCCAGCAGCCTGTCCCAGGGCAGCCTCTATGGCTACACCTTC; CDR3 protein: CASSLSQGSLYGYTF
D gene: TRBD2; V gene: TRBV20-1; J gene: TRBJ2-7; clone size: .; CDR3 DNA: TGCAGTGCCAGTCGACTAGCGGTCTCCTACGAGCAGTACTTC; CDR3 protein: CSASRLAVSYEQYF
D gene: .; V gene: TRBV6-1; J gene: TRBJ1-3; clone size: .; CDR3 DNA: TGTGCCAGCAGTGAACAGGTGGGCCCTGGAAACACCATATATTTT; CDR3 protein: CASSEQVGPGNTIYF
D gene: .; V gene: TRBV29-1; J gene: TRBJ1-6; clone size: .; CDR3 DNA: TGCAGCGCTGGGGAGGGAGGGTCACCCCTCCACTTT; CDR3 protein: CSAGEGGSPLHF
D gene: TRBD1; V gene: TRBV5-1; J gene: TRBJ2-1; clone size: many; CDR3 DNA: TGCGCCAGCAGCTTGGAACTAAGGGGGCCCTACAATGAGCAGTTCTTC; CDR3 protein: CASSLELRGPYNEQFF
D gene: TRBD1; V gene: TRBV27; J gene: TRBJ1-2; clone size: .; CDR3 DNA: TGTGCCAGCAGTTCAATTAACCGGGACAGGGGAGAATACAACTATGGCTACACCTTC; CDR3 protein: CASSSINRDRGEYNYGYTF
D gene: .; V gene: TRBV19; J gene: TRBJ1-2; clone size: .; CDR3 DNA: TGTGCCAGTAGTATTGCAGACCGCAGGTACTATGGCTACACCTTC; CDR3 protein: CASSIADRRYYGYTF
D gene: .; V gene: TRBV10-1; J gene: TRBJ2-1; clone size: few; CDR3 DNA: TGCGCCAGCAGTGAGTATAACAATGAGCAGTTCTTC; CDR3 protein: CASSEYNNEQFF
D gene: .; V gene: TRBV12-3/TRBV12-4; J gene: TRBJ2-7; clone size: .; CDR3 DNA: TGTGCCAGCGGGGACATTTCCTACGAGCAGTACTTC; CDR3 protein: CASGDISYEQYF
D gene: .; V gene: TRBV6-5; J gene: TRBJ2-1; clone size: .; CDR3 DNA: TGTGCCAGCAGTCCCCCCAGGGGCTCCTACAATGAGCAGTTCTTC; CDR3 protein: CASSPPRGSYNEQFF
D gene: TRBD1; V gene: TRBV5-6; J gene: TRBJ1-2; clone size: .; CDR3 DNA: TGTGCCAGCAGCTTGGGGACAGGGAAAGTCTATGGCTACACCTTC; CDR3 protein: CASSLGTGKVYGYTF
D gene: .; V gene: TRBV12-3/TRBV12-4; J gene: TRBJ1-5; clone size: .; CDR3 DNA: TGTGCCAGCACCTCCGAGTCAAGTCAGCCCCAGCATTTT; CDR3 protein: CASTSESSQPQHF
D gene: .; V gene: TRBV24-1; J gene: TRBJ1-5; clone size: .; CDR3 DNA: TGTGCCACCAGTGAGCCGGACAGTAGACAGCCCCAGCATTTT; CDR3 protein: CATSEPDSRQPQHF
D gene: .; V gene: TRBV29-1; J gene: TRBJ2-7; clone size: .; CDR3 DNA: TGCAGCGTCCGACAGGCGGCCTACGAGCAGTACTTC; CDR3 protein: CSVRQAAYEQYF
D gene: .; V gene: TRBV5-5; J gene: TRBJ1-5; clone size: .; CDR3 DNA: TGTGCCAGCAGCCCTGTAGGGGGAGAACTGCATCAGCCCCAGCATTTT; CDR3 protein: CASSPVGGELHQPQHF
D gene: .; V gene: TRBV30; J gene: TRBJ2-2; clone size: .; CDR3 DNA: TGTGCCTGGAGGAGGTTCGCGAACACCGGGGAGCTGTTTTTT; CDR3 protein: CAWRRFANTGELFF
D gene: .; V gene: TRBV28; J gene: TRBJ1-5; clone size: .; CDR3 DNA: TGTGCCAGCAGTTTAACGCGGGGGTTTAGCAATCAGCCCCAGCATTTT; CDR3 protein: CASSLTRGFSNQPQHF
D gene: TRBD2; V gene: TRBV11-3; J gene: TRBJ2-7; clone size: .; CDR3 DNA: TGTGCCAGCAGCTTAGAGACAAGCGGGGGGAAGTACGAGCAGTACTTC; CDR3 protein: CASSLETSGGKYEQYF
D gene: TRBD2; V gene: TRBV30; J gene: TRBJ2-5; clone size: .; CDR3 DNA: TGTGCCTGGAGCTTGGTCAGGACTAGCGGGTCTCAAGAGACCCAGTACTTC; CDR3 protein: CAWSLVRTSGSQETQYF
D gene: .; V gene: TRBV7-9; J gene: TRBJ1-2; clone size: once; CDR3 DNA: TGTGCCAGCAGCCAGGGGCTGGGGAATGGCTACACCTTC; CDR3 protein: CASSQGLGNGYTF
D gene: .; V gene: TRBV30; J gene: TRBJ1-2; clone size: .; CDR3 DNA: TGTGCCTGGGGTGAGGGGCCCAACTATGGCTACACCTTC; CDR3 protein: CAWGEGPNYGYTF
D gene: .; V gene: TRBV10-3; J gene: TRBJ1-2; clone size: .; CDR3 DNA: TGTGCCACCACATACTCCCCGGGGTATGGCTACACCTTC; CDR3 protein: CATTYSPGYGYTF
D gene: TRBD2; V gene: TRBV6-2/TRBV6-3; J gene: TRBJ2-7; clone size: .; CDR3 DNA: TGTGCCAGCAGCCCTCCGGTTCGAGCGGGGGGATCCTACGAGCAGTACTTC; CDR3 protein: CASSPPVRAGGSYEQYF
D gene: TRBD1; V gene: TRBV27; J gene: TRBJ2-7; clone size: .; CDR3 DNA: TGTGCCAGCAGTTTATCTGACAGGGTAAGGGCCTACGAGCAGTACTTC; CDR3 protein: CASSLSDRVRAYEQYF
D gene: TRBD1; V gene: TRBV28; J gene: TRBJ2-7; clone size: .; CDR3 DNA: TGTGCCAGCAGCGACGGGACAGGGGCGTACTACGAGCAGTACTTC; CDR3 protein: CASSDGTGAYYEQYF
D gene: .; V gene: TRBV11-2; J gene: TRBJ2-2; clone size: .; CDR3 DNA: TGTGCCAGCAGCTTATCAGGGCCCGGGGAGCTGTTTTTT; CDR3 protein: CASSLSGPGELFF
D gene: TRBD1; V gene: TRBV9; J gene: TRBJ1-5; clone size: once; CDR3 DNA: TGTGCCAGCAGCGAGACAGGGTCGGGGCAGCCCCAGCATTTT; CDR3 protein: CASSETGSGQPQHF
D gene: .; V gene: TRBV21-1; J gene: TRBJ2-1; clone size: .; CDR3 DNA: TGTGCCAGCAGGCACCCGGGACTCCCAGGCCCCTACAATGAGCAGTTCTTC; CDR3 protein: CASRHPGLPGPYNEQFF
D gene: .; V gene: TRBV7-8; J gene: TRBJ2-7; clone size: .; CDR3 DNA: TGTGCCAGCAGCCACTGGGGACTGAGCGAGCAGTACTTC; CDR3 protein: CASSHWGLSEQYF